This TCR beta chain was found in a study of preoperative IRX-2 immunotherapy in early breast cancer. This clone was observed a handful of times. Profiling relied on immunoSEQ multiplex PCR, and the TCRdb table lists in-frame clones only, not all of them. This sample has around 35,000 clones, with 90% to 95% found just once. Deletions cut 1 base from V and 5 bases from J, with 9 bases between. There are 15 residues in the CDR3. Germline V CDR1 and CDR2: SGHAT, FQNNGV. Regarding treatment: preoperative locoregional IRX-2 cytokine immunotherapy. This chain uses TRBV11-2 with TRBJ1-6; a possible D gene is TRBD1 (6 bases). The specimen was obtained from a patient treated with IRX-2 immunotherapy. The TCR originated in a human donor with breast cancer. DNA of the CDR3: TGTGCCAGCAGCTTAGTGCCAGGGGATAATTCACCCCTCCACTTT. Amino acids: CASSLVPGDNSPLHF.